The TCR beta chain under discussion was sequenced for a study of control samples from healthy donors and cancer patients. CDR3 length: 13 amino acids. Trimming at V came to 5 bases and at J to 8 bases, leaving 8 bases not matched to a gene. Germline CDR1 reads LNHNV; CDR2 reads YYDKDF (reference sequence). TCRdb's copy holds only in-frame clones and misses some; the assay was immunoSEQ multiplex PCR. The sample records 84,000 or so clones, 65% to 90% being singletons. The sequencing sample was made of PBMCs. The chain is built from TRBV15 and TRBJ1-2, with 7 bases fitting TRBD1. The receptor's source is a man in his 60s with head and neck cancer. The CDR3 DNA reads TGTGCCACCAGCGTCAGGACAGGTTCAGGCTACACCTTC. Translation gives CATSVRTGSGYTF.